These T cell receptor beta chains were read from a single sample in a study of CD8 T cells in ankylosing spondylitis. A single record per CDR3 protein comes from TCRdb applying MiXCR to the 5' RACE reads. The sample records approximately 300,000 distinct CDR3 sequences, around 7.6% being singletons. Sequencing was performed on blood, either unsorted or a sorted T cell fraction (not recorded which). The receptors here all came from a male donor with ankylosing spondylitis. Each CDR3 is given with its conserved first and last residue. D genes are given only for firm matches. Size tells how often a clone was seen (once, few, many) or the class of an expanded clone, and some rows leave it out.

j_call | clone_size | d_call | v_call | cdr3_aa | cdr3_nt
TRBJ2-7 | many | TRBD2 | TRBV28 | CASSFRLAGIYEQYF | TGTGCCAGCAGTTTTCGGCTAGCGGGAATCTACGAGCAGTACTTC
TRBJ2-1 | many | - | TRBV7-9 | CASSLLRSSYNEQFF | TGTGCCAGCAGCTTATTGAGAAGCTCCTACAATGAGCAGTTCTTC
TRBJ2-2 | - | - | TRBV7-2 | CASTQLRDHGELFF | TGTGCCAGCACTCAGCTCAGGGATCACGGGGAGCTGTTTTTT
TRBJ2-7 | many | TRBD1 | TRBV5-1 | CASSLTPTGGSYEQYF | TGCGCCAGCAGCTTGACCCCGACAGGGGGCTCGTACGAGCAGTACTTC
TRBJ2-7 | - | TRBD1 | TRBV27 | CASSSTRTGGIYEQYF | TGTGCCAGCAGCAGCACACGGACAGGGGGGATCTACGAGCAGTACTTC
TRBJ2-2 | many | - | TRBV12-3/TRBV12-4 | CASSWSQPTGELFF | TGTGCCAGCAGTTGGTCGCAGCCTACCGGGGAGCTGTTTTTT
TRBJ2-3 | - | - | TRBV28 | CASSLLGASTDTQYF | TGTGCCAGCAGTTTGCTGGGCGCTAGCACAGATACGCAGTATTTT
TRBJ2-1 | few | TRBD1 | TRBV2 | CASSLQGYGEQFF | TGTGCCAGCAGCTTACAGGGGTATGGTGAGCAGTTCTTC
TRBJ1-3 | few | TRBD1 | TRBV12-3/TRBV12-4 | CASRRDSSGNTIYF | TGTGCCAGCAGAAGGGACAGCTCTGGAAACACCATATATTTT
TRBJ1-4 | few | TRBD1 | TRBV20-1 | CSARQGVQEKLFF | TGCAGTGCGCGGCAGGGGGTTCAGGAAAAACTGTTTTTT
TRBJ2-3 | few | - | TRBV28 | CASSRANTDTQYF | TGTGCCAGCAGCAGGGCGAACACAGATACGCAGTATTTT
TRBJ2-6 | - | - | TRBV5-1 | CASSLVSFEANVLTF | TGCGCCAGCAGCTTGGTTTCGTTTGAGGCCAACGTCCTGACTTTC
TRBJ1-2 | few | - | TRBV29-1 | CSVVRREGFGYTF | TGCAGCGTTGTTCGGAGAGAGGGATTCGGCTACACCTTC
TRBJ2-3 | - | - | TRBV7-9 | CASSPSRPTPPDTQYF | TGTGCCAGCAGCCCCTCTCGACCCACCCCCCCAGATACGCAGTATTTT
TRBJ2-1 | many | TRBD2 | TRBV28 | CASTASGSPSSYNEQFF | TGTGCCAGCACGGCTAGCGGGAGCCCTAGCTCCTACAATGAGCAGTTCTTC
TRBJ2-3 | - | - | TRBV7-8 | CASSSPNTDTQYF | TGTGCCAGCAGCTCCCCAAACACAGATACGCAGTATTTT
TRBJ2-1 | - | - | TRBV2 | CAGGGTGDYNEQFF | TGTGCCGGAGGAGGAACGGGAGACTACAATGAGCAGTTCTTC
TRBJ1-3 | few | - | TRBV5-1 | CASSLESWTVGNTIYF | TGCGCCAGCAGCTTGGAGTCCTGGACAGTTGGAAACACCATATATTTT
TRBJ2-3 | few | - | TRBV7-2 | CASTQGLLDTDTQYF | TGTGCCAGCACTCAGGGGCTCCTCGACACAGATACGCAGTATTTT
TRBJ2-7 | many | - | TRBV12-3/TRBV12-4 | CASSGQFFHEQYF | TGTGCCAGCAGTGGACAGTTCTTCCACGAGCAGTACTTC
TRBJ2-3 | few | TRBD2 | TRBV5-1 | CASLAGGSIGTDTQYF | TGCGCCAGTTTAGCGGGAGGATCAATCGGCACAGATACGCAGTATTTT
TRBJ2-4 | - | TRBD2 | TRBV18 | CASSPTSGKNIQYF | TGTGCCAGCTCACCGACTAGCGGGAAAAACATTCAGTACTTC
TRBJ2-2 | many | TRBD2 | TRBV19 | CASSIVAGASTNTGELFF | TGTGCCAGTAGTATAGTGGCGGGAGCTAGCACGAACACCGGGGAGCTGTTTTTT
TRBJ2-3 | few | TRBD2 | TRBV5-1 | CASRKTRDYPSTDTQYF | TGCGCCAGCAGAAAGACTCGGGACTACCCTAGCACAGATACGCAGTATTTT
TRBJ2-1 | - | - | TRBV20-1 | CSLRPASYNEQFF | TGCAGTTTGAGACCCGCCTCCTACAATGAGCAGTTCTTC
TRBJ2-7 | many | - | TRBV5-1 | CASSPRTDQNSYEQYF | TGCGCCAGCAGCCCTCGGACGGATCAGAACTCCTACGAGCAGTACTTC
TRBJ2-3 | - | TRBD2 | TRBV20-1 | CSARVLAGGPSTDTQYF | TGCAGTGCTAGAGTCCTAGCGGGAGGACCTAGCACAGATACGCAGTATTTT
TRBJ2-2 | - | - | TRBV13 | CASSEVGPLGELFF | TGTGCCAGCAGCGAGGTGGGACCCCTTGGAGAGCTGTTTTTT
TRBJ1-4 | - | - | TRBV15 | CATSRGSNEKLFF | TGTGCCACCAGCAGAGGTAGTAATGAAAAACTGTTTTTT
TRBJ2-1 | few | TRBD1 | TRBV11-2 | CASSSRRIDRGWSYNEQFF | TGTGCCAGCAGCTCACGGAGGATAGACAGGGGATGGTCCTACAATGAGCAGTTCTTC
TRBJ2-1 | many | - | TRBV29-1 | CSVDEQFF | TGCAGCGTGGATGAGCAGTTCTTC
TRBJ2-7 | few | - | TRBV7-9 | CASSYVGGRSSYEQYF | TGTGCCAGCAGCTACGTTGGCGGTCGGTCTTCCTACGAGCAGTACTTC
TRBJ2-2 | many | - | TRBV27 | CASRERRNTGELFF | TGTGCCAGCAGGGAAAGGAGGAACACCGGGGAGCTGTTTTTT
TRBJ1-6 | - | - | TRBV18 | CASSPQTGPYNSPLHF | TGTGCCAGCTCACCGCAAACAGGGCCCTATAATTCACCCCTCCACTTT
TRBJ2-7 | few | - | TRBV5-1 | CASSWGPSYEQYF | TGCGCCAGCAGCTGGGGACCGAGCTACGAGCAGTACTTC
TRBJ1-2 | - | TRBD1 | TRBV18 | CASSPPGQGGVYGYTF | TGTGCCAGCTCACCACCGGGACAGGGCGGGGTGTATGGCTACACCTTC
TRBJ1-2 | few | - | TRBV27 | CASSLSAWYGYTF | TGTGCCAGCAGTTTGTCAGCATGGTATGGCTACACCTTC
TRBJ1-5 | - | - | TRBV3-1 | CASSQDIAGGNQPQHF | TGTGCCAGCAGCCAAGATATTGCAGGGGGCAATCAGCCCCAGCATTTT
TRBJ2-4 | - | TRBD1 | TRBV5-1 | CASSLEGTGPGYIQYF | TGCGCCAGCAGCTTGGAAGGGACAGGCCCAGGGTACATTCAGTACTTC
TRBJ2-5 | - | - | TRBV28 | CASAFSLGDLGETQYF | TGTGCCAGCGCCTTTAGTCTGGGAGATTTAGGAGAGACCCAGTACTTC
TRBJ2-7 | few | TRBD1 | TRBV5-5 | CASIVMLGQGIFSYEQYF | TGTGCCAGCATCGTTATGTTGGGACAGGGGATTTTCTCCTACGAGCAGTACTTC
TRBJ2-1 | - | TRBD2 | TRBV5-1 | CASTPSGSSYNEQFF | TGCGCCAGCACCCCCAGCGGGAGCTCCTACAATGAGCAGTTCTTC
TRBJ1-5 | - | TRBD1 | TRBV20-1 | CSASTGGLQPQHF | TGCAGTGCTAGTACAGGGGGACTTCAGCCCCAGCATTTT
TRBJ1-1 | few | - | TRBV7-2 | CASSLVNRADTEAFF | TGTGCCAGCAGCTTAGTTAACAGGGCGGACACTGAAGCTTTCTTT
TRBJ2-3 | - | - | TRBV20-1 | CSVGEKAGPTDTQYF | TGCAGTGTTGGGGAGAAGGCGGGACCCACAGATACGCAGTATTTT
TRBJ2-6 | few | - | TRBV3-1 | CASSQVVSGANVLTF | TGTGCCAGCAGCCAAGTGGTGTCTGGGGCCAACGTCCTGACTTTC
TRBJ2-2 | few | TRBD2 | TRBV27 | CASSLLAGHTGELFF | TGTGCCAGCAGTCTACTAGCGGGACATACCGGGGAGCTGTTTTTT
TRBJ2-6 | - | TRBD1 | TRBV19 | CASSIGDSRSGANVLTF | TGTGCCAGTAGTATCGGGGACAGTCGCTCTGGGGCCAACGTCCTGACTTTC